This T cell receptor beta chain was obtained from a study of tumor-infiltrating lymphocytes in primary liver carcinoma. Overall study context: Spanning 30 to 69 years of age, the patients were men and women. Tumors, staged T1-T3 N0M0, spanned about 4.2 to 10 cm. Findings of the study overall: Tumor-adjacent and tumor-blood pairs shared less of their repertoires than tumor region pairs shared.

To note about this clonotype: Its cognate antigen is unknown.

The template, about 510 ng total RNA, yielded TCR beta cDNA made with a constant-region primer. Libraries for TCR beta were built through three nested multiplex PCR rounds, which together made up a slightly modified ARM-PCR procedure. Forward primers for TRBV1-TRBV30 and a C-beta reverse primer served the first two PCR rounds, at about 9 cycles each. TCRdb re-called the multiplex PCR reads with MiXCR, one entry per CDR3 protein. The repertoire holds fewer than 75,000 distinct CDR3 sequences, with over 65% as singletons. Extraction of RNA together with DNA used roughly 20-32 mg of unsorted bulk tissue. HBV chronically infected the treatment-naive patients. V was pared by 5 bases and J by 6 bases, with 11 bases of the junction left unmatched. CDR1 MNHNY and CDR2 SVGAGI come from the germline V gene (reference sequence). The CDR3 totals 15 residues.

The TCR was taken from a man aged 40-49 years with primary liver carcinoma and hepatitis B virus infection. Sequenced material: liver tumor tissue from sampling region 2. Regarding subset: tumor region T2, inferior pole. The rearrangement joins TRBV6-6 to TRBJ2-7, with 9 nucleotides matching TRBD1. The CDR3 DNA is TGTGCCAGCAGTCTCCCCCGGACAGGGGCGTCCGAGCAGTACTTC. Translated: CASSLPRTGASEQYF.